Following are 19 T cell receptor beta chains from one sample sequenced in a study of T cell clonality in common variable immunodeficiency. Some clones are missing from TCRdb's copy, which holds only in-frame ones; the method was immunoSEQ multiplex PCR. Observed in the sample are tens of thousands of clones, none of them singletons. Sequencing was performed on peripheral blood mononuclear cells. The source of these receptors is a person aged 18 to 70 in good health.

The table lists this clone with many counts. The read finishes 3 residues shy of the CDR3 end, and the germline J gene is used to complete it. V usage is TRBV30 and J usage is TRBJ1-2; 9 positions agree with TRBD1. Germline CDR1 reads GTSNPN; CDR2 reads SVGIG (reference sequence). The V segment lost 1 base and the J segment 4 bases; nucleotides outside the gene matches: 4. The CDR3 extends over 14 amino acids. CDR3 DNA (partial): TGTGCCTGGAGTGCGGACAGGGGATCCTATGGC. This codes for CAWSADRGSYG. The whole CDR3 sequence is CAWSADRGSYGYTF.

This clone appeared many times. The read terminates 3 residues ahead of where the CDR3 ends, so the germline J gene completes it. The chain combines TRBV5-4 with TRBJ2-3, with TRBD2 as a possible D gene (6 bases). The germline CDR1 and CDR2 sequences are SGHNT and YYREEE (reference sequence). V was cut by 2 bases and J by 6 bases, with 10 bases left in between. The CDR3 has 13 amino acids. This CDR3 reads CASSFLAVDTQYF. CDR3 bases read: TGTGCCAGCAGCTTCTTAGCGGTCGATACG.

This clone has a count of ten or more. From the germline J gene comes the end of the CDR3, since the read stops 3 residues before it. This chain uses TRBV12-5 with TRBJ1-4, with TRBD1 as a possible D gene (5 bases). CDR3 size: 14 residues. Germline V gene sequence: CDR1 LGHNT, CDR2 FRNRAP. Trimming took off 3 bases at V and 2 bases at J, with 7 bases between the two ends. The CDR3 spells CASGFSGTNEKLFF. The part of the CDR3 DNA that was read is TGTGCTAGTGGTTTCTCAGGGACTAATGAAAAA.

The table lists this clone with many counts. The observed sequence ends 3 residues before the CDR3 terminus, with the missing tail filled in from the germline J gene. The genes are TRBV7-2 and TRBJ1-4, with TRBD1 matching 9 bases. Germline CDR1 and CDR2: SGHTA and FQGNSA. CDR3 length: 15 amino acids. V lost 0 bases, J lost 10 bases, and 6 bases stayed unmatched. The covered CDR3 bases are TGTGCCAGCAGCTTAGCGGGGGGGACAGGGAGAAAA. Translated: CASSLAGGTGRK. The full CDR3 protein reads CASSLAGGTGRKLFF.

This clone was recorded many times. The CDR3 bases that were read are TGTGCCAGTAGTATCTCGGACAGGGCCGAG. This translates into CASSISDRAE. The CDR3 reads in full as CASSISDRAEQYF. The J gene is TRBJ2-7, the V gene TRBV19, with 8 bases fitting TRBD1. The CDR3 end lies 3 residues beyond the end of the read and is filled in from the germline J gene. The V segment lost 3 bases and the J segment 6 bases; nucleotides outside the gene matches: 4. The germline V gene has CDR1 LNHDA and CDR2 SQIVND (reference sequence). The CDR3 extends over 13 amino acids.

This clone was seen many times. Read sequence stops 3 residues before the CDR3 end, and the germline J gene provides the missing end. This chain links TRBV5-1 with TRBJ2-6; possible D gene TRBD1, 6 bases. Deletions cut 4 bases from V and 3 bases from J, with 8 bases between. Per germline, CDR1 SGHRS and CDR2 YFSETQ. The CDR3 sequence is 14 residues long. CDR3 residues: CASSNRDGANVLTF. The DNA read from the CDR3 is TGCGCCAGCAGCAACAGGGATGGGGCCAACGTC.

This clone was detected ten times or more. The CDR3 extends 3 residues past the end of the read, so its final part is completed from the germline J gene. The chain carries TRBV5-1 and TRBJ1-1, with D perhaps TRBD1 (5 bases). The germline V gene has CDR1 SGHRS and CDR2 YFSETQ. The CDR3 is made up of 13 amino acids. Partial CDR3 DNA: TGCGCCAGCAGCTTGGAACGGGGGGTAGGG. It codes for CASSLERGVG. The whole CDR3 protein is CASSLERGVGAFF. The full variable domain, its missing parts supplied by reference TRBV5-1 and TRBJ1-1, is KAGVTQTPRYLIKTRGQQVTLSCSPISGHRSVSWYQQTPGQGLQFLFEYFSETQRNKGNFPGRFSGRQFSNSRSEMNVSTLELGDSALYLCASSLERGVGAFFGQGTRLTVV.

This clone has ten or more counts. The DNA ends 3 residues before the CDR3 does, and the rest of the CDR3 is filled in from the germline J gene. The V gene is TRBV19, the J gene TRBJ1-1; weak D call: TRBD1 (5 bases). V lost 2 bases to trimming and J lost 1 base, with 8 bases between them. CDR3 size: 14 residues. Germline lookup yields CDR1 LNHDA and CDR2 SQIVND (reference sequence). The DNA read from the CDR3 is TGTGCCAGTAGTATAACAGGCTGGAACACTGAA. Protein: CASSITGWNTE. The entire CDR3 sequence reads CASSITGWNTEAFF. Full variable domain (remainder filled in from reference TRBV19 and TRBJ1-1): DGGITQSPKYLFRKEGQNVTLSCEQNLNHDAMYWYRQDPGQGLRLIYYSQIVNDFQKGDIAEGYSVSREKKESFPLTVTSAQKNPTAFYLCASSITGWNTEAFFGQGTRLTVV.

This clone was seen repeatedly, ten times or more. Sequencing ends 3 residues short of the CDR3 end; the germline J gene provides the rest. The chain carries TRBV2 and TRBJ1-4; 9 bases agree with TRBD1. CDR3 length equals 16 residues. Germline lookup yields CDR1 SNHLY and CDR2 FYNNEI. J was trimmed by 3 bases and V by 7 bases; bases with no gene match: 9. CDR3 DNA, as far as it was read: TGTGCCAGCATTCAGGGACAGGGCATCCCTAATGAAAAA. Translating gives CASIQGQGIPNEK. The whole CDR3 region reads CASIQGQGIPNEKLFF. Full variable domain (outside the CDR3, taken from reference TRBV2 and TRBJ1-4): EPEVTQTPSHQVTQMGQEVILRCVPISNHLYFYWYRQILGQKVEFLVSFYNNEISEKSEIFDDQFSVERPDGSNFTLKIRSTKLEDSAMYFCASIQGQGIPNEKLFFGSGTQLSVL.

This clone showed up many times. The observed sequence ends 3 residues before the CDR3 terminus, with the missing tail filled in from the germline J gene. J is TRBJ2-7 and V is TRBV13; a possible D gene is TRBD2 (6 bases). Germline CDR1 PRHDT, CDR2 FYEKMQ (reference sequence). Trimming cost V 3 bases and J 3 bases, with 9 bases left between them. This CDR3 region has 13 residues. Partial CDR3 DNA: TGTGCCAGCAGCTTCAACGGGGGCTACGAG. The encoded protein is CASSFNGGYE. The CDR3, in full, reads CASSFNGGYEQYF.

With regard to this clone: The CDR3 is cut off 3 residues early in the read; its end comes from the germline J gene. J is TRBJ2-3 and V is TRBV20-1, with 12 bases lining up with TRBD1. V lost 5 bases, J lost 4 bases, and 7 bases stayed unmatched. In germline, CDR1 is DFQATT, CDR2 SNEGSKA (reference sequence). The CDR3 sequence is 15 residues long. The CDR3 sequence: CSAGGQGAYADTQYF. The part of the CDR3 DNA that was read is TGCAGTGCTGGGGGACAGGGGGCCTATGCAGATACG.

This clone was observed at least ten times. A read error may account for a junction end that differs from germline. The read terminates 3 residues ahead of where the CDR3 ends, so the germline J gene completes it. V gene TRBV4-2 combines with J gene TRBJ2-5; TRBD2 might be the D (5 bases). CDR3 length: 15 residues. Germline V gene sequence: CDR1 LGHNA, CDR2 YNFKEQ. The CDR3 bases that were read are TGCGCCAGCAGCCAGATCATCGGGTGGACTGAGACC. Protein sequence: CASSQIIGWTET. The CDR3 reads in full as CASSQIIGWTETQYF.

Concerning this clone: The junction does not match germline at one end; this may be a read error. Coverage ceases 3 residues before the CDR3 finishes, and the germline J gene fills in the end. The gene calls are TRBV5-4 and TRBJ2-1, with 13 nucleotides matching TRBD2. Germline assignment: CDR1 SGHNT and CDR2 YYREEE (reference sequence). The CDR3 runs 16 residues. The DNA read from the CDR3 is TGTGCCGGCAGCTCACTAGCGGGAGGGGGTTTGGGTGAG. This sequence encodes CAGSSLAGGGLGE. The entire CDR3 sequence reads CAGSSLAGGGLGEQFF.

This clone was recorded at least ten times. Sequencing ends 3 residues short of the CDR3 end; the germline J gene provides the rest. The chain has TRBV7-9 and TRBJ2-1; a possible D gene is TRBD2 (5 bases). Germline CDR1 and CDR2: SEHNR and FQNEAQ (reference sequence). The CDR3 length is 14 residues. V was shortened by 2 bases and J by 8 bases, with 13 bases between the two germline ends. The CDR3 loop reads CASSLPGSWDEQFF. The sequenced CDR3 bases are TGTGCCAGCAGCTTACCGGGGAGTTGGGATGAG. Based on the CDR3 plus reference TRBV7-9 and TRBJ2-1, the full variable domain is DTGVSQNPRHKITKRGQNVTFRCDPISEHNRLYWYRQTLGQGPEFLTYFQNEAQLEKSRLLSDRFSAERPKGSFSTLEIQRTEQGDSAMYLCASSLPGSWDEQFFGPGTRLTVL.

This clone was counted many times. The read is 3 residues too short to cover the CDR3 end, so that end is filled in from the germline J gene. The chain uses TRBV20-1 and TRBJ1-2, with D perhaps matching TRBD1 (5 bases). V was shortened by 0 bases and J by 0 bases, with 11 bases between the two germline ends. Germline CDR1 DFQATT, CDR2 SNEGSKA (reference sequence). The length of the CDR3 is 15 residues. The covered CDR3 bases are TGCAGTGCTAGAGATTGGGGCAGCCCTAACTATGGC. Translating it yields CSARDWGSPNYG. Given in full, the CDR3 is CSARDWGSPNYGYTF.

This clone was observed many times. The observed sequence ends 3 residues before the CDR3 terminus, with the missing tail filled in from the germline J gene. V gene TRBV7-2 combines with J gene TRBJ2-1; D unresolved. Germline lookup yields CDR1 SGHTA and CDR2 FQGNSA. The CDR3 loop spans 13 amino acids. V dropped 5 bases and J dropped 1 base, with 6 bases sitting between them. The CDR3 DNA, read in part, is TGTGCCAGCAGCCAAAGGTCCTACAATGAG. Its protein product is CASSQRSYNE. Given in full, the CDR3 is CASSQRSYNEQFF.

This clone was seen at least ten times. Coverage ceases 3 residues before the CDR3 finishes, and the germline J gene fills in the end. The chain couples TRBV19 to TRBJ1-2, with D perhaps TRBD1 (6 bases). The CDR3 spans 13 residues. Trimming stripped 5 bases from V and 4 bases from J, with 11 bases between. Germline values: CDR1 LNHDA, CDR2 SQIVND (reference sequence). The CDR3 DNA, read in part, is TGTGCCAGTAGTCTACAGGGTTCCTATGGC. Amino acids: CASSLQGSYG. The CDR3 in its entirety is CASSLQGSYGYTF.

This clone appeared many times. The read gets to within 3 residues of the CDR3 end, and the germline J gene fills in the rest. The rearrangement uses TRBV6-4 and TRBJ2-3; 9 bases fit TRBD2. Trimming cost V 0 bases and J 1 base; bases outside gene matches: 11. Germline CDR1 MRHNA, CDR2 SNTAGT. The CDR3 runs 19 residues. The CDR3 region is CASSDSATSGPWGTDTQYF. CDR3 DNA, as far as it was read: TGTGCCAGCAGTGACTCCGCGACTAGCGGCCCATGGGGCACAGATACG.

This clone showed up many times. The sequence runs out 3 residues before the end of the CDR3; the remainder is reconstructed from the germline J gene. The chain combines TRBV19 with TRBJ1-4; 10 positions match TRBD1. There are 14 residues in the CDR3. Germline CDR1 and CDR2: LNHDA and SQIVND (reference sequence). V shed 5 bases and J 4 bases; nucleotides not matched to a gene: 1. Partial CDR3 DNA: TGTGCCAGTAGTTGGACAGGGGGTAATGAAAAA. Its translation: CASSWTGGNEK. In full, the CDR3 reads CASSWTGGNEKLFF.